This TCR beta chain came from a study of blood T cell dynamics during melanoma immunotherapy. Study-level findings and limits: Whether repertoire-driving clones were melanoma-specific could not be determined.

This clone was counted between two and nine times. Antigen: not known. The CDR3 length is 17 residues. V lost 1 base and J lost 4, with 19 bases in between. Per germline, CDR1 SGHTA and CDR2 FQGNSA. Every bulk PBMC sample received the same 350 ng of DNA. Method: immunoSEQ multiplex PCR; TCRdb's copy keeps in-frame clones and lacks some. Of approximately 14,000 clones in the sample, around 86% are singletons; the top ten hold 4% to 5.5%. Time point noted: week 3, after first cycle of checkpoint inhibitor. Samples come from before therapy and from week 3 after the first blockade cycle. At 12 weeks after first infusion, RECIST 1.1 defined response for most patients.

The chain recombines TRBV7-2 with TRBJ2-5; D perhaps matches TRBD2 (6 bases). This sequence was found in a human donor with melanoma. The sample was blood, taken from a patient treated with checkpoint blockade. As DNA, the CDR3 is TGTGCCAGCAGCTTAGGAGGCGGGATCACTTCCAGAGAGACCCAGTACTTC. This sequence encodes CASSLGGGITSRETQYF. Full variable domain (rest looked up from reference TRBV7-2 and TRBJ2-5): GAGVSQSPSNKVTEKGKDVELRCDPISGHTALYWYRQSLGQGLEFLIYFQGNSAPDKSGLPSDRFSAERTGGSVSTLTIQRTQQEDSAVYLCASSLGGGITSRETQYFGPGTRLLVL.